The source of this TCR beta chain is a study of blood T cell repertoires in COVID-19. Study overall: Italy, Spain and the United States were the sources of the convalescent and acute COVID-19 samples.

TCRdb keeps only in-frame clones here, not all; method: immunoSEQ multiplex PCR. The data show over 450,000 clones, 85% to 90% seen once. Germline trimming cut 3 bases from V and 4 bases from J; bases unmatched to any gene: 3. Germline loops: CDR1 SEHNR, CDR2 FQNEAQ (reference sequence). CDR3 size: 14 residues. The sequencing sample was made of peripheral blood. This sequence joins TRBV7-9 and TRBJ2-3; 8 positions agree with TRBD1. The sequence was collected from a woman aged 50 to 65 with COVID-19, enrolled during active disease. This chain's CDR3 is CASSLTGEADTQYF. The CDR3 DNA follows: TGTGCCAGCAGCTTGACAGGGGAGGCAGATACGCAGTATTTT.